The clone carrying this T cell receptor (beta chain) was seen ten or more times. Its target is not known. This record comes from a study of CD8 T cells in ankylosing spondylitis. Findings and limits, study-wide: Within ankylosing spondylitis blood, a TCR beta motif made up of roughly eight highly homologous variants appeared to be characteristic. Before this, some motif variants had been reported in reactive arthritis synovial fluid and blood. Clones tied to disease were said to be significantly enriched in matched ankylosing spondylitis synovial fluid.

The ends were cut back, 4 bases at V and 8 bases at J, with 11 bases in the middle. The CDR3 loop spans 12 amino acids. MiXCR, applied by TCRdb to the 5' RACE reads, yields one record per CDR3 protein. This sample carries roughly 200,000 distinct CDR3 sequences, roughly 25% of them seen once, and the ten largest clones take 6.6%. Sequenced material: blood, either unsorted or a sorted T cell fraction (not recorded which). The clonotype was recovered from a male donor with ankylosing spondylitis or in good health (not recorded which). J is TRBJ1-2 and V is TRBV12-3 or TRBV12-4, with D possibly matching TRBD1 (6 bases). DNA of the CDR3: TGTGCCAGCAGTTCCACGGGGGCCGGCTACACCTTC. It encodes CASSSTGAGYTF.